This is a list of T cell receptor beta chains from one sample in a study of cytomegalovirus exposure and HLA in healthy donors. Method: immunoSEQ multiplex PCR; TCRdb's copy keeps in-frame clones and lacks some. The data hold about 150,000 clones, with 85% to 90% observed a single time. The sample taken for sequencing was PBMCs. These receptors were obtained from a woman under 30 in good health and CMV-seropositive. The CDR3 runs from the conserved cysteine through the conserved F or W. Fields, in order: clone size, D gene, V gene, J gene, CDR3 protein, CDR3 DNA. The D gene is left open where the match is weak. Not every row has a clone size; where given, it reads once, few, many or a size class.

>NA|NA|TRBV6-5|TRBJ2-5
CASTNAGTGDETQYF
TGTGCCAGCACCAACGCCGGGACTGGCGACGAGACCCAGTACTTC
>NA|TRBD2|TRBV5-6|TRBJ2-1
CASSRGGLSNEQFF
TGTGCCAGCAGCCGGGGAGGGCTGAGCAATGAGCAGTTCTTC
>NA|NA|TRBV19|TRBJ1-5
CASSIAKGVNQPQHF
TGTGCCAGTAGTATCGCGAAGGGGGTCAATCAGCCCCAGCATTTT
>NA|NA|TRBV6-6|TRBJ1-5
CASSYARARQPQHF
TGTGCCAGCAGTTACGCCAGGGCACGGCAGCCCCAGCATTTT
>NA|NA|TRBV25-1|TRBJ1-3
CASRGDFSGNTIYF
TGTGCCAGCAGGGGCGATTTCTCTGGAAACACCATATATTTT
>NA|TRBD1|TRBV25-1|TRBJ1-5
CASSRAGGNQPQHF
TGTGCCAGCAGTAGGGCAGGGGGGAATCAGCCCCAGCATTTT
>once|TRBD1|TRBV9|TRBJ1-2
CASSAGQVEIYGYTF
TGTGCCAGCAGCGCCGGACAGGTGGAAATCTATGGCTACACCTTC
>NA|NA|TRBV7-2|TRBJ2-1
CASSPQRNEQFF
TGTGCCAGCAGCCCCCAGCGGAATGAGCAGTTCTTC
>NA|TRBD2|TRBV7-8|TRBJ2-3
CASSRLAGGKDTQYF
TGTGCCAGCAGCAGACTAGCGGGAGGAAAAGATACGCAGTATTTT
>NA|TRBD1|TRBV13|TRBJ2-6
CASSRRDRGLITGANVLTF
TGTGCCAGCAGCCGACGGGACAGGGGGCTGATAACTGGGGCCAACGTCCTGACTTTC
>NA|TRBD1|TRBV6-5|TRBJ1-2
CASSPGQRYYGYTF
TGTGCCAGCAGCCCGGGACAGAGGTACTATGGCTACACCTTC